The entry below gives a single T cell receptor beta chain sequence along with its context. Antigen specificity is unknown. The CDR3 is 16 amino acids. The ends were cut back, 0 bases at V and 3 bases at J, with 13 bases in the middle. Germline loops: CDR1 LNHNV, CDR2 YYDKDF (reference sequence). Then a second PCR, running roughly 7 to 12 cycles, was carried out with a sample-barcoded 5' primer and a J-beta primer mix. TCRdb redid the calling of the 5' RACE reads with MiXCR, one entry per CDR3 protein. The sample has over a million distinct CDR3 sequences; almost 60% are singletons. The data are from a study of blood T cells in healthy people across ages. Overall study results and limits: Correlation between TCR beta diversity and naive T cell percentage was strong. Researchers said unsorted PBMCs prevented a conclusive naive versus antigen-experienced comparison.

Isolation of PBMCs gave at least 6 million cells per sample. Sequencing was done on a sample of blood. The sequence came from a man aged 18 to 30 in good health. V is TRBV15 and J is TRBJ2-3; D ambiguous. The CDR3 protein is CATSRDYELLTDTQYF. As DNA, the CDR3 is TGTGCCACCAGCAGAGATTATGAACTGTTGACAGATACGCAGTATTTT.